The following is a TCR beta chain sequence with its context. This clonotype appeared a few times. Its antigen specificity is not known. No much larger clone exists at a distance of one base, and base qualities are not known. TCR beta VDJ combination and CDR3 sequence profiling used genomic DNA as the template. An Illumina HiSeq 2000 was the platform used for TCR repertoire sequencing. The authors' pipeline ran thus. TRBV/TRBJ rearrangement plots, CDR3 size and DJ length profiles, and Simpson's diversity index were used to evaluate the repertoires. The most abundant DNA sequence in the deep sequencing data was defined as the immunodominant clone. CDR3 amino acid sequences were checked for sharing between subjects and were compared against published repertoires and the VDJdb database. TCRdb's own reprocessing of the public reads used fastp at Q25 and MiXCR and kept productive beta chains. Each entry is one CDR3 protein sequence, shown with its most common DNA and genes. TCRdb's processing, not the study's, gives the V and J calls here. This sample has more than 150,000 distinct CDR3 sequences in its table, and around 45% of those were observed once. Of the sample, approximately 9.7% is held by the ten largest clones.

This sample was taken from a study of CD8+CD57+ T cells in acquired aplastic anemia listed by TCRdb under 2018. For the wider study: DNA extracted from sorted CD4+ and CD8+ cells had a mean of roughly 3 ug, with a range of about 0.19 to 27.4 ug. CD8+CD57+ expansion was defined as frequency above the mean frequency observed in healthy subjects.

Study-wide findings and limitations: Patients and healthy controls showed no significant difference in CD8+ Simpson's diversity (P=0.060). Around 27 CD8+ CDR3 sequences were found to be shared between patients and controls, but these sequences appeared to be highly expressed in patients and within the immunodominant clones of the patients.

Patients chosen for sequencing had shown expansion of CD8+CD57+ cells by flow cytometry. Severe acquired aplastic anemia was diagnosed in all patients according to International Study of Aplastic Anemia and Agranulocytosis and Camitta criteria. Patients had received no therapy at the time of blood sampling. In the study, sorted CD4+ and CD8+ blood T cells from patients with severe aplastic anemia and from healthy subjects underwent deep sequencing of TCR repertoires. Patients were enrolled in the USA under clinicaltrials.gov protocols 00001620, 01623167, 00001397, 00071045, 00081523 and 00961064. Ficoll-Paque density gradient centrifugation was used to isolate peripheral blood mononuclear cells. CD4+ and CD8+ T cells were sorted by FACS or magnetic beads before DNA extraction. From its cysteine to its phenylalanine, the CDR3 spans 15 amino acids. The retained sequence is limited to the CDR3, 45 bases, with the frame set at the first base. Trimming removed 5 bases from V and 0 bases from J, leaving 12 bases between the germline ends. The CDR1 and CDR2 encoded by the germline V gene are KGHDR and SFDVKD.

This chain joins TRBV24-1 to TRBJ1-2; perhaps TRBD1 is the D gene, with 5 bases matching. Sequenced input: sorted CD4+, CD8+, or CD8+CD57+ T cells (not recorded which) from PBMCs. The receptor comes from a human donor with aplastic anemia. The DNA is as follows: TGTGCCACCAGTGGACCTGAGACAGCTAACTATGGCTACACCTTC. This translates into CATSGPETANYGYTF.